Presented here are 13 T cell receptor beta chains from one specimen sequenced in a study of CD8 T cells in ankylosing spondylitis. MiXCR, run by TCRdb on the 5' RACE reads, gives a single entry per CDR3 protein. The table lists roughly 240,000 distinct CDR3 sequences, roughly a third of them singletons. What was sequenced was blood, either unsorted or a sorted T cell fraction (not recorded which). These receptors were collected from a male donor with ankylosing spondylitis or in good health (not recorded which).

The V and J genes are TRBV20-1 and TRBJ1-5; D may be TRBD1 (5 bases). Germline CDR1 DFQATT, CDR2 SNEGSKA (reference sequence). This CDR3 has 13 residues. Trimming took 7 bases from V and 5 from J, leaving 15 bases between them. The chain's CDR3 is CSVTGTPYQPQHF. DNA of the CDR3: TGCAGTGTAACCGGGACCCCGTATCAGCCCCAGCATTTT.

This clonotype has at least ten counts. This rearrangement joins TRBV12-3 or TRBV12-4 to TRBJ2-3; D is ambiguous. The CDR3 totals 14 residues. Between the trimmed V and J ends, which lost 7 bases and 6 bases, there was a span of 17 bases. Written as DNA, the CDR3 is TGTGCCAGCACGACTCGCGCTGGGATGGATACGCAGTATTTT. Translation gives CASTTRAGMDTQYF.

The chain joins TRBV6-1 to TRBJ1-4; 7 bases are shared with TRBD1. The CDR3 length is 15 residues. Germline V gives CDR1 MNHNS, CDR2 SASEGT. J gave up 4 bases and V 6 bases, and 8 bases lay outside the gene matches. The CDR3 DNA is TGTGCCAGCAGCCCGCCCGGGACAGTTAATGAAAAACTGTTTTTT. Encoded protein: CASSPPGTVNEKLFF.

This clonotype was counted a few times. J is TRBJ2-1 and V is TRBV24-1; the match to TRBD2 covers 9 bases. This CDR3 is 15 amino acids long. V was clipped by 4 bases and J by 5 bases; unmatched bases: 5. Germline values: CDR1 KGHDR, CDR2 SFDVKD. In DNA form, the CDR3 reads TGTGCCACCAGTGACCTAGCGGGACCTGACAATGAGCAGTTCTTC. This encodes CATSDLAGPDNEQFF.

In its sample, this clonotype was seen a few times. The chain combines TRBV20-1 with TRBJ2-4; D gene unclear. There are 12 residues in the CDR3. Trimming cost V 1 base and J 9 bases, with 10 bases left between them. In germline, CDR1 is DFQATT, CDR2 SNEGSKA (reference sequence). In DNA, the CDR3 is TGCAGTGCTAGAGGACCCCCCGGCATTCAGTACTTC. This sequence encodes CSARGPPGIQYF.

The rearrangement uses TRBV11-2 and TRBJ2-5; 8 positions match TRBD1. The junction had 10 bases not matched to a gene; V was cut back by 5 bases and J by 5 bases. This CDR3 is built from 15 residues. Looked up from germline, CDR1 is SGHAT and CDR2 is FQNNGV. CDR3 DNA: TGTGCCAGCAGCCGAAACGGCAGGGGGCAGGAGACCCAGTACTTC. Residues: CASSRNGRGQETQYF.

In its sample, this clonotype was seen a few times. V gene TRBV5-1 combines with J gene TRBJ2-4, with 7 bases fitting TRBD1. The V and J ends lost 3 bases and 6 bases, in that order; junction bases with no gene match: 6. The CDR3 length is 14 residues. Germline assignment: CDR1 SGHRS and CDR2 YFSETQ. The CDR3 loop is CASSYGTAGNIQYF. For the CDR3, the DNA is TGCGCCAGCAGCTACGGGACAGCTGGAAACATTCAGTACTTC.

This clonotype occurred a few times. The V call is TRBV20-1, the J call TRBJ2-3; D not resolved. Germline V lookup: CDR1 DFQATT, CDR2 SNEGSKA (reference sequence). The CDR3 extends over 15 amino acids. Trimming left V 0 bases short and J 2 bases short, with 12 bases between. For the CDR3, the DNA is TGCAGTGCTAGAGATGGCCAGGTTTTCACAGATACGCAGTATTTT. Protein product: CSARDGQVFTDTQYF.

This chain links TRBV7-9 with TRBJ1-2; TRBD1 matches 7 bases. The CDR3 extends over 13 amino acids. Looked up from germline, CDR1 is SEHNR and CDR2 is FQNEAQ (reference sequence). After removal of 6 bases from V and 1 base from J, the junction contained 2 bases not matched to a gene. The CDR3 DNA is TGTGCCAGCAGACGGGACAGTAACTATGGCTACACCTTC. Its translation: CASRRDSNYGYTF.

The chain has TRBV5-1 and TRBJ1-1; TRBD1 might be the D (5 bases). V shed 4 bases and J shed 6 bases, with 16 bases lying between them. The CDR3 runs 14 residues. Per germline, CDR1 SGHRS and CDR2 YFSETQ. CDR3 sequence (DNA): TGCGCCAGCAGCGACGGTGGGGGGATCGCTGAAGCTTTCTTT. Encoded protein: CASSDGGGIAEAFF.

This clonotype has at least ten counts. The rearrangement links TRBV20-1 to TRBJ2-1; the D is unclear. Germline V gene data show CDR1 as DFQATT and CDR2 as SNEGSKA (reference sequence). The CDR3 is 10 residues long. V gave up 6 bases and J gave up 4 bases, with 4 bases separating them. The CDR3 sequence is CSAEYNEQFF. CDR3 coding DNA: TGCAGTGCCGAGTACAATGAGCAGTTCTTC.

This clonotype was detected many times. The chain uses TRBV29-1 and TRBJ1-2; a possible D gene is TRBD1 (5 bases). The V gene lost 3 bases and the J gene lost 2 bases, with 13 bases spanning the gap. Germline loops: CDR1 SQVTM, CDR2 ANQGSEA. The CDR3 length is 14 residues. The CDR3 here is CSVEGGAKNYGYTF. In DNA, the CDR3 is TGCAGCGTTGAGGGAGGGGCGAAAAACTATGGCTACACCTTC.

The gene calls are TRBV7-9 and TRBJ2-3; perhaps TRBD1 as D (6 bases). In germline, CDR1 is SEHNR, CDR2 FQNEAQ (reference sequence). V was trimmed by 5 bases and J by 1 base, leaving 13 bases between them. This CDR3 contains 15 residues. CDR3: CASSQWTVRTDTQYF. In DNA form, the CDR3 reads TGTGCCAGCAGCCAGTGGACAGTTCGCACAGATACGCAGTATTTT.